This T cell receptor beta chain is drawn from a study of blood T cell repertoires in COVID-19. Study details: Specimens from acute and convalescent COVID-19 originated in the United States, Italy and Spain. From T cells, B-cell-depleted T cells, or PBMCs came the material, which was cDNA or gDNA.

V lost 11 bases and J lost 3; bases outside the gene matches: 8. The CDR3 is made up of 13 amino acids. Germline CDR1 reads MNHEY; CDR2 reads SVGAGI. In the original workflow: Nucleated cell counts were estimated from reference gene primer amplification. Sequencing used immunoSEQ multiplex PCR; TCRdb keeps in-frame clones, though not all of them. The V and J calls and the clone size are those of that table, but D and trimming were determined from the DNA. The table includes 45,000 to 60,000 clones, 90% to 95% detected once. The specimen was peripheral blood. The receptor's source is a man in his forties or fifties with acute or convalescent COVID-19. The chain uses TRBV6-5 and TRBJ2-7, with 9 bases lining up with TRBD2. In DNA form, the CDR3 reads TGTGCCTGCGGCGGGAGGGGGTACTACGAGCAGTACTTC. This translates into CACGGRGYYEQYF.